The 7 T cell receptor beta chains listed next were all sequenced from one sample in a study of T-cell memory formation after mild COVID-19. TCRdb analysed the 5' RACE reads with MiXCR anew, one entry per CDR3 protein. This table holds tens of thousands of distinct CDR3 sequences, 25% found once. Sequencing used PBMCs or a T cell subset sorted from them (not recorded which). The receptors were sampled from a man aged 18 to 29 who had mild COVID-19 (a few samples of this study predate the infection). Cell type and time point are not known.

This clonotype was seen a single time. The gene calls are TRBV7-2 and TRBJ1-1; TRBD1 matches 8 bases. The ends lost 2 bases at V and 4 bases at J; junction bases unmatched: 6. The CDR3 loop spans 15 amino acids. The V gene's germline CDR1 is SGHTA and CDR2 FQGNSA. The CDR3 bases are TGTGCCAGCAGCTTATGGGGACAGGAGGCCACTGAAGCTTTCTTT. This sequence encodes CASSLWGQEATEAFF.

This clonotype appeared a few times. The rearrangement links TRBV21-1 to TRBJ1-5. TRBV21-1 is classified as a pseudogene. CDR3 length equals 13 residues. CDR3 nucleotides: TGTGCCGCGGGGGGGAAGATAGGTCAGCCCCAGCATTTT. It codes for CAAGGKIGQPQHF.

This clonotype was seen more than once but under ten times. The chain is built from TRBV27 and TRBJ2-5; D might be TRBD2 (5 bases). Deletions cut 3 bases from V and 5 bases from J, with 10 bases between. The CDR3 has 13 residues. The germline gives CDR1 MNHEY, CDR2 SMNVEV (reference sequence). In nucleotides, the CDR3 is TGTGCCAGCAGTTTTGAAGGAGGCGAGACCCAGTACTTC. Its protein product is CASSFEGGETQYF.

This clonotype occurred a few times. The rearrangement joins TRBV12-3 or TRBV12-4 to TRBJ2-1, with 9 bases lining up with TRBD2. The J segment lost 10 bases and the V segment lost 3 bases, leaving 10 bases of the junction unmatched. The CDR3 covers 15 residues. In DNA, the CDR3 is TGTGCCAGCAGTTTCTCGGCGGGGGGGCCGGGCGAGCAGTTCTTC. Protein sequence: CASSFSAGGPGEQFF.

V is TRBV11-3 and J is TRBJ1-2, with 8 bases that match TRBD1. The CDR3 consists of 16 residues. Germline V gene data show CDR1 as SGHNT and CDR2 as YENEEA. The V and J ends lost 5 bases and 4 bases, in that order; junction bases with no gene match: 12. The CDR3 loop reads CASSQRTGSTSYGYTF. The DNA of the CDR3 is TGTGCCAGCAGCCAACGGACAGGGTCGACCTCCTATGGCTACACCTTC.

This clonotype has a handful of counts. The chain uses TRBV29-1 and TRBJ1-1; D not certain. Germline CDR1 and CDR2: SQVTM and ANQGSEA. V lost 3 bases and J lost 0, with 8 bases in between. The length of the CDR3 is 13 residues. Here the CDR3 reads CSVDQNLNTEAFF. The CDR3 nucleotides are TGCAGCGTTGATCAGAATCTGAACACTGAAGCTTTCTTT.

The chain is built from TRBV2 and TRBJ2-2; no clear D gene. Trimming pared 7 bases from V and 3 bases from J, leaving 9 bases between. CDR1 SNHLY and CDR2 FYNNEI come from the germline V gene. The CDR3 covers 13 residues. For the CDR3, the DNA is TGTGCCAGCAATTCCGGATACACCGGGGAGCTGTTTTTT. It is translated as CASNSGYTGELFF.